Detailed here is one T cell receptor (beta chain). Only in-frame clones appear in the TCRdb table, and some are missing; sequencing was by immunoSEQ multiplex PCR. Of roughly 210,000 clones listed, over 75% are singletons. The sample comes from a study of blood T cell repertoires in COVID-19. About the research overall: Recovered status in Cohort 3 required two negative PCRs, clearance, or symptom resolution.

Everyone who took part was about 18 to 90 years old, and they came from about two dozen US areas. Participants' reported clinical history set cohort assignment. Trimming pared 5 bases from V and 4 bases from J, leaving 17 bases between. Germline V gene data show CDR1 as LNHDA and CDR2 as SQIVND (reference sequence). The CDR3 loop spans 15 amino acids. This receptor was identified in a man in his thirties or forties in a cohort exposed to, infected with or recovered from COVID-19 (not recorded which). V is TRBV19 and J is TRBJ2-5; perhaps TRBD1 as D (5 bases). The sample comprised PBMCs or T cells enriched from blood (not recorded which). CDR3 DNA sequence: TGTGCCAGTAGTGCCGACAGAGTTAACGGAGAGACCCAGTACTTC. Residues: CASSADRVNGETQYF.